These 15 T cell receptor beta chains share one sample of origin, sequenced in a study of OX40 agonist ivuxolimab in advanced cancers. This table comes from immunoSEQ multiplex PCR, and its TCRdb copy is limited to in-frame clones, with some not included. The sample includes over 55,000 clones, 94% of them seen just once. The sequenced sample was CD4+ or CD8+ T cells sorted from blood, obtained in a trial of the OX40 agonist ivuxolimab. The receptors were gathered from an adult with an advanced solid tumor such as melanoma, head and neck, liver or kidney cancer.

This sequence joins TRBV19 and TRBJ1-1; D perhaps matches TRBD1 (6 bases). V was pared by 3 bases and J by 4 bases, with 15 bases between. Germline V gene data show CDR1 as LNHDA and CDR2 as SQIVND (reference sequence). The CDR3 length is 15 residues. The CDR3 DNA follows: TGTGCCAGTAGTATCGCAGGGGCGGGGGGCACTGAAGCTTTCTTT. This gives the protein CASSIAGAGGTEAFF.

The chain carries TRBV15 and TRBJ2-7, with no clear D. The CDR3 contains 13 residues. Germline CDR1 is LNHNV and CDR2 is YYDKDF (reference sequence). V was cut by 1 base and J by 4 bases, with 8 bases left in between. As DNA, the CDR3 is TGTGCCACCAGCAGAGGGTGGGCGTACGAGCAGTACTTC. Its protein is CATSRGWAYEQYF.

CDR3 nucleotide sequence: TGCGCCAGCAGTACCGGGAGTAGCGATGAGCAGTTCTTC. This codes for CASSTGSSDEQFF. The chain couples TRBV5-1 to TRBJ2-1, with D maybe TRBD2 (6 bases). Germline CDR1 SGHRS, CDR2 YFSETQ. This CDR3 has 13 residues. The V end was cut by 5 bases, the J end by 8 bases, with 14 bases between.

This chain joins TRBV19 and TRBJ1-1; no clear D gene. Germline loops: CDR1 LNHDA, CDR2 SQIVND (reference sequence). This CDR3 has 10 residues. V was cut by 10 bases and J by 2 bases, with 5 bases left in between. CDR3 sequence reads: CATSNTEAFF. The CDR3 region has the DNA TGTGCCACCTCTAACACTGAAGCTTTCTTT.

The chain carries TRBV14 and TRBJ1-2; D is undetermined. Germline V gene lookup returns CDR1 SGHDN and CDR2 FVKESK. CDR3 size: 14 residues. V was shortened by 1 base and J by 6 bases, with 12 bases between the two germline ends. DNA of the CDR3: TGTGCCAGCAGCCAAGGGCGGGGTTCGAATGGCTACACCTTC. It translates to CASSQGRGSNGYTF.

V and J are TRBV9 and TRBJ2-5, with D possibly called TRBD1 or TRBD2 (6 bases each). From germline, CDR1 is SGDLS and CDR2 YYNGEE. V lost 1 base to trimming and J lost 5 bases, with 12 bases between them. The CDR3 has 14 residues. The CDR3 reads CASSVRGAGETQYF. The CDR3 DNA reads TGTGCCAGCAGCGTAAGGGGGGCGGGCGAGACCCAGTACTTC.

Remarks on this clone: At the DNA level, this CDR3 is encoded by other sequences in the same sample as well. The J gene is TRBJ2-7, the V gene TRBV5-1; possibly TRBD1 for D (6 bases). Germline assignment: CDR1 SGHRS and CDR2 YFSETQ. The CDR3 loop spans 16 amino acids. Trimming shortened V by 0 bases and J by 2 bases, and 15 bases separated the two germline ends. The CDR3 nucleotides read TGCGCCAGCAGCTTGGGGGCAGGGGTTTTGGCCTACGAGCAGTACTTC. It is translated as CASSLGAGVLAYEQYF.

The chain links TRBV5-5 to TRBJ2-7; D not resolved. The CDR3 extends over 13 amino acids. V shed 4 bases and J shed 4 bases, with 12 bases lying between them. Per germline, CDR1 SGHKS and CDR2 YYEKEE (reference sequence). The CDR3 DNA is TGTGCCAGCAGCCCCTGGGTAGGGTACGAGCAGTACTTC. Translated: CASSPWVGYEQYF.

This chain uses TRBV4-1 with TRBJ2-1, with 8 bases that match TRBD1. Germline V gene data show CDR1 as MGHRA and CDR2 as YSYEKL. The CDR3 is 15 amino acids. The trim removed 1 base at V and 4 bases at J, leaving 3 bases unmatched. The DNA for the CDR3 is TGCGCCAGCAGCCAAGGGACAGGGACTTACAATGAGCAGTTCTTC. Translating it yields CASSQGTGTYNEQFF.

V usage is TRBV19 and J usage is TRBJ2-2; 10 bases agree with TRBD2. The CDR3 has 16 amino acids. With 2 bases clipped from V and 4 bases from J, the junction kept 4 bases outside the gene matches. Germline CDR1 LNHDA, CDR2 SQIVND (reference sequence). The CDR3 sequence: CASSIPSGRSTGELFF. The CDR3 DNA sequence: TGTGCCAGTAGTATACCTAGCGGGAGAAGCACCGGGGAGCTGTTTTTT.

This sequence joins TRBV10-1 and TRBJ2-5; the D gene is possibly TRBD1 (7 bases). Trimming shortened V by 6 bases and J by 1 base, and 12 bases separated the two germline ends. Germline V gene lookup returns CDR1 WNHNN and CDR2 SYGVQD (reference sequence). This CDR3 is built from 14 residues. The CDR3: CASSGGQSQETQYF. The CDR3 DNA is TGCGCCAGCAGCGGGGGACAGTCCCAAGAGACCCAGTACTTC.

This clone was seen only a few times. This chain connects TRBV14 to TRBJ1-2; D gene ambiguous. Trimming took off 6 bases at V and 4 bases at J, with 15 bases between the two ends. Germline loops: CDR1 SGHDN, CDR2 FVKESK. The CDR3 has 14 amino acids. The CDR3 reads CASRLGQAPYGYTF. In nucleotides, the CDR3 is TGTGCCAGCAGGCTAGGGCAGGCCCCCTATGGCTACACCTTC.

The rearrangement joins TRBV7-2 to TRBJ2-7; 10 nucleotides line up with TRBD1. Germline values: CDR1 SGHTA, CDR2 FQGNSA. This CDR3 spans 14 amino acids. Losses at the gene ends were 5 bases for V and 2 bases for J; bases not matched to a gene: 3. CDR3: CASSPGQGAYEQYF. In DNA form, the CDR3 reads TGTGCCAGCAGCCCCGGACAGGGGGCCTACGAGCAGTACTTC.

This chain uses TRBV19 with TRBJ2-5, with 8 bases fitting TRBD2. Losses at the gene ends were 3 bases for V and 6 bases for J; bases not matched to a gene: 6. CDR3 size: 14 residues. Germline CDR1 reads LNHDA; CDR2 reads SQIVND (reference sequence). The CDR3 DNA reads as TGTGCCAGTAGTATCGGACTAGCCGAACAGACCCAGTACTTC. It translates to CASSIGLAEQTQYF.

The chain carries TRBV6-4 and TRBJ1-6; D is possibly TRBD1 (6 bases). The V end lost 10 bases, the J end lost 0 bases, and 16 bases lay between the germline ends. Germline loops: CDR1 MRHNA, CDR2 SNTAGT. The CDR3 totals 16 residues. CDR3 region: CAKSRRTDSYNSPLHF. Written as DNA, the CDR3 is TGTGCCAAGAGCAGACGGACAGACTCCTATAATTCACCCCTCCACTTT.